This is a list of T cell receptor beta chains from one sample in a study. MiXCR was run by TCRdb on the 5' RACE reads, yielding one entry per CDR3 protein. The profile shows 6,500 to 7,000 distinct CDR3 sequences, about 47% of them singletons. The sample was naive CD4+ T cells sorted from a lymph node. All receptors come from a female donor with breast cancer. CDR3s include the opening cysteine and the closing phenylalanine or tryptophan. Fields, in order: clone size, V gene, J gene, D gene, CDR3 protein, CDR3 DNA. A D gene is named only where the DNA matches it firmly. Expanded clones are given a class, and other clones once, few, many or no size at all.

abundance: NA; v_gene: TRBV7-3; j_gene: TRBJ2-5; d_gene: NA; CDR3aa: CASSLGGQETQYF; CDR3nt: TGTGCCAGCAGCTTGGGGGGACAAGAGACCCAGTACTTC
abundance: NA; v_gene: TRBV6-1; j_gene: TRBJ1-5; d_gene: NA; CDR3aa: CASSEGGTGQPQHF; CDR3nt: TGTGCCAGCAGTGAAGGCGGGACGGGCCAGCCCCAGCATTTT
abundance: NA; v_gene: TRBV29-1; j_gene: TRBJ2-3; d_gene: NA; CDR3aa: CSVEEGPGSTDTQYF; CDR3nt: TGCAGCGTTGAAGAGGGTCCAGGGAGTACAGATACGCAGTATTTT
abundance: NA; v_gene: TRBV7-3; j_gene: TRBJ2-3; d_gene: TRBD2; CDR3aa: CASSPLAGTGTQYF; CDR3nt: TGTGCCAGCAGCCCGCTAGCGGGCACAGGTACGCAGTATTTT
abundance: NA; v_gene: TRBV9; j_gene: TRBJ2-7; d_gene: NA; CDR3aa: CASSVGLQDEQYF; CDR3nt: TGTGCCAGCAGCGTAGGGTTGCAGGACGAGCAGTACTTC
abundance: few; v_gene: TRBV15; j_gene: TRBJ2-5; d_gene: NA; CDR3aa: CATSRRGRVETQYF; CDR3nt: TGTGCCACCAGCAGGAGGGGTAGGGTGGAGACCCAGTACTTC
abundance: few; v_gene: TRBV12-3/TRBV12-4; j_gene: TRBJ1-2; d_gene: NA; CDR3aa: CASSLRSGYTF; CDR3nt: TGTGCCAGCAGTTTAAGAAGCGGCTACACCTTC
abundance: few; v_gene: TRBV4-2; j_gene: TRBJ2-3; d_gene: NA; CDR3aa: CASSPNRETSDTQYF; CDR3nt: TGTGCCAGCAGCCCAAACCGGGAGACATCAGATACGCAGTATTTT
abundance: NA; v_gene: TRBV5-1; j_gene: TRBJ2-7; d_gene: TRBD2; CDR3aa: CASSRQGAGYSYEQYF; CDR3nt: TGCGCCAGCAGCCGGCAGGGAGCGGGGTACTCCTACGAGCAGTACTTC
abundance: few; v_gene: TRBV4-2; j_gene: TRBJ1-5; d_gene: TRBD1; CDR3aa: CASSQTGGNQPQHF; CDR3nt: TGTGCCAGCAGCCAAACAGGGGGCAATCAGCCCCAGCATTTT
abundance: NA; v_gene: TRBV4-1; j_gene: TRBJ1-4; d_gene: NA; CDR3aa: CASSRLQKEKLFF; CDR3nt: TGCGCCAGCAGTCGACTTCAGAAAGAAAAACTGTTTTTT
abundance: few; v_gene: TRBV10-3; j_gene: TRBJ1-1; d_gene: TRBD1; CDR3aa: CAIRDSTGSDTEAFF; CDR3nt: TGTGCCATCAGGGACTCGACAGGGAGTGACACTGAAGCTTTCTTT
abundance: NA; v_gene: TRBV20-1; j_gene: TRBJ1-5; d_gene: TRBD1; CDR3aa: CSATGGGRNQPQHF; CDR3nt: TGCAGTGCCACAGGGGGTGGTCGCAATCAGCCCCAGCATTTT
abundance: NA; v_gene: TRBV12-3/TRBV12-4; j_gene: TRBJ2-7; d_gene: NA; CDR3aa: CASSLIEDYEQYF; CDR3nt: TGTGCCAGCAGTTTAATCGAAGACTACGAGCAGTACTTC
abundance: NA; v_gene: TRBV12-3/TRBV12-4; j_gene: TRBJ1-2; d_gene: NA; CDR3aa: CASSFGQGYGFTF; CDR3nt: TGTGCCAGCAGTTTCGGGCAGGGTTATGGCTTCACCTTC
abundance: NA; v_gene: TRBV6-1; j_gene: TRBJ1-2; d_gene: NA; CDR3aa: CAASREHSNYGYTF; CDR3nt: TGTGCCGCCTCTCGGGAACATTCTAACTATGGCTACACCTTC
abundance: few; v_gene: TRBV10-2; j_gene: TRBJ2-7; d_gene: NA; CDR3aa: CASSDRRDSTYEQYF; CDR3nt: TGCGCCAGCAGTGATCGGCGGGACAGTACCTACGAGCAGTACTTC
abundance: few; v_gene: TRBV10-3; j_gene: TRBJ2-5; d_gene: NA; CDR3aa: CAISPGLETQYF; CDR3nt: TGTGCCATTTCACCAGGGTTAGAGACCCAGTACTTC
abundance: NA; v_gene: TRBV20-1; j_gene: TRBJ1-2; d_gene: NA; CDR3aa: CSARDSGQGHGYTF; CDR3nt: TGCAGTGCTAGAGATTCCGGCCAGGGGCATGGCTACACCTTC
abundance: once; v_gene: TRBV4-2; j_gene: TRBJ2-3; d_gene: NA; CDR3aa: CASSQEASPRTDTQYF; CDR3nt: TGTGCCAGCAGCCAAGAGGCCAGCCCCCGAACAGATACGCAGTATTTT
abundance: NA; v_gene: TRBV20-1; j_gene: TRBJ1-1; d_gene: TRBD1; CDR3aa: CSAIALTGTVNTEAFF; CDR3nt: TGCAGTGCCATCGCCCTTACCGGGACAGTGAACACTGAAGCTTTCTTT
abundance: NA; v_gene: TRBV5-1; j_gene: TRBJ2-1; d_gene: NA; CDR3aa: CASSLEVGTPYNEQFF; CDR3nt: TGCGCCAGCAGCTTGGAAGTCGGGACACCCTACAATGAGCAGTTCTTC
abundance: NA; v_gene: TRBV5-1; j_gene: TRBJ2-7; d_gene: NA; CDR3aa: CASSLDNRLGTEQYF; CDR3nt: TGCGCCAGCAGCTTGGATAACAGACTGGGTACCGAGCAGTACTTC
abundance: NA; v_gene: TRBV20-1; j_gene: TRBJ2-1; d_gene: TRBD1; CDR3aa: CSARVGDRVRDEQFF; CDR3nt: TGCAGTGCTAGAGTCGGGGACAGGGTAAGGGATGAGCAGTTCTTC
abundance: NA; v_gene: TRBV20-1; j_gene: TRBJ2-1; d_gene: TRBD2; CDR3aa: CSAPTNLAGGLRPYNEQFF; CDR3nt: TGCAGTGCACCCACGAATCTAGCGGGAGGTCTCCGACCCTACAATGAGCAGTTCTTC
abundance: NA; v_gene: TRBV5-1; j_gene: TRBJ2-3; d_gene: NA; CDR3aa: CASSTDRTDTQYF; CDR3nt: TGCGCCAGCAGCACCGATCGGACAGATACGCAGTATTTT
abundance: NA; v_gene: TRBV12-3/TRBV12-4; j_gene: TRBJ2-3; d_gene: NA; CDR3aa: CASSFRGTDTQYF; CDR3nt: TGTGCCAGCAGTTTTAGGGGTACTGATACGCAGTATTTT
abundance: NA; v_gene: TRBV7-8; j_gene: TRBJ2-1; d_gene: TRBD2; CDR3aa: CASSLDLAGGDEQFF; CDR3nt: TGTGCCAGCAGCTTAGATCTAGCGGGGGGGGATGAGCAGTTCTTC
abundance: once; v_gene: TRBV12-3/TRBV12-4; j_gene: TRBJ1-6; d_gene: TRBD1; CDR3aa: CASRPGTDSYNSPLHF; CDR3nt: TGTGCCAGCAGGCCCGGGACAGACTCCTATAATTCACCCCTCCACTTT
abundance: few; v_gene: TRBV24-1; j_gene: TRBJ1-5; d_gene: TRBD1; CDR3aa: CATSDLVPRGNSNQPQHF; CDR3nt: TGTGCCACCAGTGATTTAGTCCCCAGGGGGAATAGCAATCAGCCCCAGCATTTT
abundance: once; v_gene: TRBV7-8; j_gene: TRBJ1-2; d_gene: NA; CDR3aa: CASSLELVVNYGYTF; CDR3nt: TGTGCCAGCAGCTTAGAGTTGGTAGTTAACTATGGCTACACCTTC
abundance: few; v_gene: TRBV6-6; j_gene: TRBJ2-7; d_gene: NA; CDR3aa: CASSYGGSQGYEQYF; CDR3nt: TGTGCCAGCAGTTACGGGGGGTCGCAGGGTTACGAGCAGTACTTC
abundance: NA; v_gene: TRBV20-1; j_gene: TRBJ2-7; d_gene: NA; CDR3aa: CSASLAMGDRGQYF; CDR3nt: TGCAGTGCTAGTCTAGCGATGGGGGATCGGGGGCAGTACTTC
abundance: NA; v_gene: TRBV7-6; j_gene: TRBJ2-3; d_gene: NA; CDR3aa: CASSLGQSSRTDTQYF; CDR3nt: TGTGCCAGCAGCTTAGGCCAGAGCTCCCGCACAGATACGCAGTATTTT
abundance: once; v_gene: TRBV7-6; j_gene: TRBJ2-5; d_gene: TRBD1; CDR3aa: CASSQGSLGQEETQYF; CDR3nt: TGCGCCAGCAGCCAAGGGTCCCTGGGACAGGAGGAGACCCAGTACTTC
abundance: NA; v_gene: TRBV12-3/TRBV12-4; j_gene: TRBJ2-1; d_gene: TRBD2; CDR3aa: CASSLVAGVTNEQFF; CDR3nt: TGTGCCAGCAGTTTAGTAGCGGGGGTTACAAATGAGCAGTTCTTC
abundance: NA; v_gene: TRBV5-1; j_gene: TRBJ2-1; d_gene: NA; CDR3aa: CASSLNFVGEQFF; CDR3nt: TGCGCCAGCAGCCTTAATTTTGTGGGAGAGCAGTTCTTC
abundance: NA; v_gene: TRBV9; j_gene: TRBJ1-3; d_gene: NA; CDR3aa: CASSPGGYTIYF; CDR3nt: TGTGCCAGCAGCCCCGGGGGTTACACCATATATTTT
abundance: NA; v_gene: TRBV7-3; j_gene: TRBJ2-1; d_gene: NA; CDR3aa: CASSLIGGEQFF; CDR3nt: TGTGCCAGCAGCTTAATAGGTGGTGAGCAGTTCTTC
abundance: few; v_gene: TRBV12-3/TRBV12-4; j_gene: TRBJ1-4; d_gene: NA; CDR3aa: CASSQQRSYEKLFF; CDR3nt: TGTGCCAGCAGCCAACAGCGCAGCTATGAAAAACTGTTTTTT
abundance: few; v_gene: TRBV4-1; j_gene: TRBJ2-5; d_gene: TRBD2; CDR3aa: CASSQLIAGGSETQYF; CDR3nt: TGCGCCAGCAGCCAGCTGATAGCGGGGGGGTCCGAGACCCAGTACTTC
abundance: NA; v_gene: TRBV5-4; j_gene: TRBJ2-2; d_gene: NA; CDR3aa: CASSLDGAGELFF; CDR3nt: TGTGCCAGCAGCTTGGATGGGGCTGGGGAGCTGTTTTTC
abundance: NA; v_gene: TRBV6-1; j_gene: TRBJ1-1; d_gene: TRBD1; CDR3aa: CAGSPGQVMNTEAFF; CDR3nt: TGTGCCGGCAGTCCTGGACAGGTCATGAACACTGAAGCTTTCTTT
abundance: NA; v_gene: TRBV20-1; j_gene: TRBJ2-7; d_gene: NA; CDR3aa: CSARDLSRDSYEQYF; CDR3nt: TGCAGTGCTAGAGATCTTTCAAGGGACTCCTACGAGCAGTACTTC